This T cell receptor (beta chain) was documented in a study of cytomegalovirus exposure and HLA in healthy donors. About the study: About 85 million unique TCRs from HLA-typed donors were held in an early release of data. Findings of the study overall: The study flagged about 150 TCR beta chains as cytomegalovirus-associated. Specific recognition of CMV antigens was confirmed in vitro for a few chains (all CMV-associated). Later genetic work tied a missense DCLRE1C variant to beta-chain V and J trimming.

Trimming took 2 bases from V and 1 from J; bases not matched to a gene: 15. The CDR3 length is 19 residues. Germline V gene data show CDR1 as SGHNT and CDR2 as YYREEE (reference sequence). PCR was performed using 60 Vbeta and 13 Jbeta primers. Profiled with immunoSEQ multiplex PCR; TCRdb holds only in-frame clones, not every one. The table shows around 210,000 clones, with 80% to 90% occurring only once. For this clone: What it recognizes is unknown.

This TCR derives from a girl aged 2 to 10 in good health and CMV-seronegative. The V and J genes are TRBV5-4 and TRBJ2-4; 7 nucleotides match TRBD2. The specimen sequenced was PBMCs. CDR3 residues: CASSFGGGYIGRAKNIQYF. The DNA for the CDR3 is TGTGCCAGCAGCTTCGGCGGGGGTTATATAGGGCGGGCCAAAAACATTCAGTACTTC. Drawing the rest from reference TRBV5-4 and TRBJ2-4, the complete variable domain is ETGVTQSPTHLIKTRGQQVTLRCSSQSGHNTVSWYQQALGQGPQFIFQYYREEENGRGNFPPRFSGLQFPNYSSELNVNALELDDSALYLCASSFGGGYIGRAKNIQYFGAGTRLSVL.